This is a list of T cell receptor beta chains from one sample in a study of blood T cell repertoires in COVID-19. The protocol was immunoSEQ multiplex PCR, while the TCRdb copy is restricted to in-frame clones and leaves out a portion. This sample yields 30,000 to 40,000 clones, of which 85% to 90% are seen a single time; 13% belongs to the top ten. Sequencing was performed on peripheral blood. These receptors were obtained from a man between 65 and 85 years old with active COVID-19. The conserved cysteine and the conserved F or W are not part of the CDR3 here.

TRBJ1-1	TRBV30	AWSLGITEAF
TRBJ2-5	TRBV9	ASSVGTVKETQY
TRBJ1-6	TRBV6-5	ASSSTGGLGTLH
TRBJ1-5	TRBV6-6	ASSFRGGGNQPQH
TRBJ1-1	TRBV9	ASSRDRGNTEAF
TRBJ1-2	TRBV6-5	ASSYSEDGSYGYT
TRBJ1-5	TRBV6-6	ASSYAESNQPQH
TRBJ2-1	TRBV6-5	ASSSWTSGSNEQF
TRBJ2-1	TRBV10-2	ASSPYTGLGGNEQF
TRBJ2-7	TRBV7-2	ASSFYGMSTYEQY
TRBJ2-7	TRBV18	ASSPTGGLSYEQY
TRBJ1-3	TRBV5-1	ASSLGTGGSSGNTIY
TRBJ2-1	TRBV4-1	ASSQDRPGGLNEQF
TRBJ2-5	TRBV4-2	ASSQDIAGARQETQY
TRBJ2-2	TRBV19	ASNPARSTSGRSRELF
TRBJ2-1	TRBV9	ASSVSGNIYNEQF
TRBJ1-5	TRBV3-1/TRBV3-2	ASSQDRAGVGQPQH
TRBJ1-1	TRBV7-9	ASSSPGSRNTEAF
TRBJ2-1	TRBV2	ASSDLYEQF
TRBJ2-2	TRBV6-5	ASSLGQGGSPGELF
TRBJ1-2	TRBV28	ASKLTGYDYGYT
TRBJ2-3	TRBV27	ASSYRLAGGADTQY
TRBJ2-7	TRBV28	ASSLFQGTSEQY
TRBJ1-2	TRBV3-1/TRBV3-2	ASTGAGYGYT
TRBJ2-2	TRBV2	ASSEALDSLNTGELF
TRBJ2-7	TRBV5-5	ASSLQGAGVEQY
TRBJ2-1	TRBV10-3	AISEIGSVGEQF
TRBJ1-1	TRBV19	ASSIDRTGNTEAF
TRBJ1-1	TRBV4-1	ASSQEGQVGGGAF
TRBJ1-2	TRBV19	ASSMGRLKRGSPNYGYT
TRBJ1-4	TRBV5-1	ASSLQGIDGKLF
TRBJ2-7	TRBV6-5	ASSYGRGVDEQY
TRBJ2-3	TRBV6-6	ASRSQGTADTQY
TRBJ2-1	TRBV3-1/TRBV3-2	ASSQEEEREVAENEQF
TRBJ1-1	TRBV28	ASSLWLVNTEAF
TRBJ2-3	TRBV20-1	SALAIDTQY
TRBJ2-7	TRBV10-3	AISSGGTTYEQY
TRBJ1-6	TRBV25-1	ASTPSGGSPYNSPLH
TRBJ1-2	TRBV27	ASSSPQGARGYT
TRBJ1-5	TRBV5-1	ASSPGVGTGGVQPQH
TRBJ2-7	TRBV18	ASSPRGTGTYEQY
TRBJ2-7	TRBV5-4	ASSSGGLSYEQY
TRBJ2-2	TRBV7-2	ASSVGLAGGGDTGELF
TRBJ2-3	TRBV7-2	ASRTDSGTDTQY
TRBJ2-7	TRBV27	AAPATGGGSYEQY
TRBJ2-3	TRBV11-3	ASSLDPTGAGVNTQY
TRBJ2-5	TRBV7-9	ASSPRTSGSWETQY
TRBJ2-3	TRBV4-2	ASSVRAGSIDTQY
TRBJ1-2	TRBV9	ASSTMTGGEGYT
TRBJ2-7	TRBV7-2	ASSKGLASSYEQY
TRBJ1-3	TRBV28	ASRGTASGNTIY
TRBJ1-2	TRBV2	ASSPGQAKGYT
TRBJ2-3	TRBV20-1	SASPSGRAMDTQY
TRBJ1-2	TRBV20-1	SASRGKNYGYT
TRBJ1-5	TRBV15	ATSSVSQPQH
TRBJ1-1	TRBV29-1	SVDHYTEAF
TRBJ1-2	TRBV7-2	ASSPSPGYGYT
TRBJ2-3	TRBV7-2	ASSAGTSGRNTQY
TRBJ2-5	TRBV5-1	ASSQGDSFQETQY
TRBJ1-2	TRBV5-3	ARSLIGTGYGYT